The rows below give T cell receptor beta chains drawn from one sample of a study of tumor-infiltrating lymphocytes in primary liver carcinoma. TCRdb re-called the multiplex PCR reads with MiXCR, one entry per CDR3 protein. Altogether 300,000 to 350,000 distinct CDR3 sequences are present, about 61% being singletons, with the ten largest covering under 8.5%. Sequenced material: peripheral blood. The receptors derive from a middle-aged man with primary liver carcinoma and hepatitis B virus infection. The CDR3 runs from the conserved cysteine through the conserved F or W. D genes are given only for firm matches. Clone size is stated in some rows and not others, as once, few, many or a class when expanded.

v_call: TRBV10-2
j_call: TRBJ2-7
clone_size: NA
d_call: TRBD2
cdr3_aa: CASRESWTSRRATPEQYF
cdr3_nt: TGCGCCAGCAGAGAGTCGTGGACTAGCAGGAGGGCCACTCCCGAGCAATACTTC

v_call: TRBV11-3
j_call: TRBJ1-3
clone_size: NA
d_call: TRBD1
cdr3_aa: CASSTGLSGNTIYF
cdr3_nt: TGTGCCAGCTCGACAGGGCTATCTGGAAACACCATATATTTT

v_call: TRBV11-2
j_call: TRBJ2-7
clone_size: NA
d_call: NA
cdr3_aa: CASSLGGDNSCEQYF
cdr3_nt: TGTGCCAGTAGTTTAGGAGGGGACAACTCCTGCGAGCAGTACTTC

v_call: TRBV5-5
j_call: TRBJ1-5
clone_size: NA
d_call: NA
cdr3_aa: CASSLSWSNQPQRF
cdr3_nt: TGTGCCAGCAGCTTGTCTTGGTCCAATCAGCCCCAGCGTTTT

v_call: TRBV5-4
j_call: TRBJ1-6
clone_size: many
d_call: NA
cdr3_aa: CASSFGDYNSPLHF
cdr3_nt: TGTGCCAGCAGCTTTGGAGATTATAATTCACCCCTCCACTTT

v_call: TRBV10-2
j_call: TRBJ2-3
clone_size: NA
d_call: NA
cdr3_aa: CASRDPDTDTQYF
cdr3_nt: TGCGCCAGCAGGGACCCAGACACAGATACGCAGTATTTT

v_call: TRBV10-3
j_call: TRBJ2-7
clone_size: once
d_call: NA
cdr3_aa: CVMSEAGQEQYF
cdr3_nt: TGTGTCATGAGTGAAGCCGGGCAAGAGCAGTACTTT

v_call: TRBV2
j_call: TRBJ2-6
clone_size: few
d_call: NA
cdr3_aa: CASSESRAGANVLTF
cdr3_nt: TGTGCCAGCAGTGAATCCAGGGCTGGGGCCAACGTCCTGACTTTC

v_call: TRBV4-1
j_call: TRBJ2-2
clone_size: NA
d_call: TRBD1
cdr3_aa: CTISQFGTGAGELFF
cdr3_nt: TGCACCATCAGCCAGTTTGGGACAGGGGCCGGGGAGCTGTTTTTT

v_call: TRBV4-2
j_call: TRBJ1-1
clone_size: few
d_call: TRBD1
cdr3_aa: CASSQEGGQGGWAFF
cdr3_nt: TGTGCCAGCAGCCAAGAGGGGGGACAGGGAGGATGGGCTTTCTTT

v_call: TRBV6-5
j_call: TRBJ1-2
clone_size: many
d_call: TRBD1
cdr3_aa: CASSYSTGNYGYTF
cdr3_nt: TGTGCCAGCAGTTACTCGACAGGGAACTATGGCTACACCTTC

v_call: TRBV5-4
j_call: TRBJ2-5
clone_size: NA
d_call: TRBD2
cdr3_aa: CASSLAPGLAEETQYF
cdr3_nt: TGTGCCAGCAGCTTGGCCCCGGGACTAGCGGAAGAGACCCAGTACTTC

v_call: TRBV2
j_call: TRBJ2-7
clone_size: NA
d_call: TRBD2
cdr3_aa: CASSALAGLSYEQYF
cdr3_nt: TGTGCCAGCAGTGCTCTAGCGGGCCTCTCCTACGAGCAGTACTTC

v_call: TRBV11-2
j_call: TRBJ2-7
clone_size: few
d_call: NA
cdr3_aa: CASSVVGFSTSYEQYF
cdr3_nt: TGTGCCAGCAGCGTAGTTGGCTTTTCAACCTCCTACGAGCAGTACTTC

v_call: TRBV14
j_call: TRBJ2-1
clone_size: many
d_call: NA
cdr3_aa: CASSQLLGGLYNEQFF
cdr3_nt: TGTGCCAGCAGCCAATTACTCGGGGGGCTCTACAATGAGCAGTTCTTC

v_call: TRBV13
j_call: TRBJ1-3
clone_size: NA
d_call: NA
cdr3_aa: CASSLACDVGNTIYF
cdr3_nt: TGTGCCAGCAGCTTAGCCTGCGACGTAGGAAACACCATATATTTT

v_call: TRBV6-1
j_call: TRBJ2-7
clone_size: NA
d_call: NA
cdr3_aa: CASGENRLNYEQYF
cdr3_nt: TGTGCCAGCGGTGAAAACAGGTTAAACTACGAGCAGTATTTC

v_call: TRBV28
j_call: TRBJ1-3
clone_size: NA
d_call: NA
cdr3_aa: CASSFSPGGGNTIYF
cdr3_nt: TGTGCCAGCAGTTTTTCCCCCGGCGGTGGAAACACCATATATTTT

v_call: TRBV11-2
j_call: TRBJ1-1
clone_size: NA
d_call: NA
cdr3_aa: CASSLETGADAFF
cdr3_nt: TGTGCCAGCAGCTTAGAGACGGGGGCTGATGCTTTCTTT

v_call: TRBV4-1
j_call: TRBJ2-3
clone_size: few
d_call: TRBD1
cdr3_aa: CASSRGQAASTDTQYF
cdr3_nt: TGCGCCAGCAGCCGCGGACAGGCCGCTAGCACAGATACGCAGTATTTT

v_call: TRBV28
j_call: TRBJ1-3
clone_size: few
d_call: NA
cdr3_aa: CASSPGGTSGNTIYF
cdr3_nt: TGTGCCAGCAGTCCCGGGGGGACCTCTGGAAACACCATATATTTT

v_call: TRBV12-3/TRBV12-4
j_call: TRBJ2-1
clone_size: NA
d_call: NA
cdr3_aa: CASSPTSSYYEQFF
cdr3_nt: TGTGCCAGCAGTCCGACAAGCTCCTACTATGAGCAGTTCTTC

v_call: TRBV29-1
j_call: TRBJ2-7
clone_size: NA
d_call: TRBD2
cdr3_aa: CTVATSGTEAEQYF
cdr3_nt: TGCACCGTTGCTACTAGCGGGACAGAAGCCGAGCAGTACTTC

v_call: TRBV11-3
j_call: TRBJ2-1
clone_size: NA
d_call: TRBD2
cdr3_aa: CASSRSSGADCNEQFF
cdr3_nt: TGTGCCAGCAGCCGGTCTAGCGGAGCAGACTGCAATGAACAGTTCTTC

v_call: TRBV7-9
j_call: TRBJ2-5
clone_size: NA
d_call: NA
cdr3_aa: CASSLARGRFVETQYF
cdr3_nt: TGTGCCAGCAGCTTAGCACGGGGGAGGTTCGTGGAGACCCAGTACTTC

v_call: TRBV5-5
j_call: TRBJ1-6
clone_size: few
d_call: NA
cdr3_aa: CASSLDPGVGSPLHF
cdr3_nt: TGTGCCAGCAGCTTGGATCCGGGGGTTGGTTCACCCCTCCACTTT

v_call: TRBV6-5
j_call: TRBJ1-2
clone_size: many
d_call: NA
cdr3_aa: CASSYQAVYGYTF
cdr3_nt: TGTGCCAGCAGTTACCAGGCAGTCTATGGCTACACCTTC

v_call: TRBV6-1
j_call: TRBJ2-7
clone_size: many
d_call: TRBD2
cdr3_aa: CATRSSGLPSREQYF
cdr3_nt: TGTGCCACCCGATCATCGGGACTACCCTCCCGCGAGCAGTACTTC

v_call: TRBV5-4
j_call: TRBJ2-7
clone_size: NA
d_call: TRBD2
cdr3_aa: CARSTGLAGAAYEQYF
cdr3_nt: TGTGCCAGAAGTACCGGACTAGCGGGAGCCGCCTACGAGCAGTACTTC

v_call: TRBV11-2
j_call: TRBJ1-1
clone_size: NA
d_call: NA
cdr3_aa: CVSSRPDGESFF
cdr3_nt: TGTGTCAGCAGCCGGCCGGACGGGGAATCTTTCTTT

v_call: TRBV12-3/TRBV12-4
j_call: TRBJ1-2
clone_size: many
d_call: TRBD1
cdr3_aa: CASSPLGTDYGYTF
cdr3_nt: TGTGCCAGCAGTCCACTTGGGACAGACTATGGCTACACCTTC

v_call: TRBV19
j_call: TRBJ1-2
clone_size: NA
d_call: NA
cdr3_aa: CASTSPGYGYTF
cdr3_nt: TGTGCCAGTACATCCCCAGGGTATGGCTACACCTTC

v_call: TRBV24-1
j_call: TRBJ2-1
clone_size: few
d_call: TRBD2
cdr3_aa: CATSDASGREVEQFF
cdr3_nt: TGTGCCACCAGTGATGCTAGCGGGAGGGAAGTTGAGCAGTTCTTC

v_call: TRBV11-2
j_call: TRBJ2-4
clone_size: many
d_call: TRBD2
cdr3_aa: CASSPSGRLAKNIQYF
cdr3_nt: TGTGCCAGCAGCCCTAGCGGGAGATTAGCCAAAAACATTCAGTACTTC

v_call: TRBV6-1
j_call: TRBJ2-7
clone_size: NA
d_call: NA
cdr3_aa: CANRSRQLLVAYF
cdr3_nt: TGTGCCAACAGAAGCCGACAGTTACTCGTGGCGTACTTC

v_call: TRBV11-2
j_call: TRBJ1-4
clone_size: NA
d_call: TRBD1
cdr3_aa: CASSLGQGDETLFF
cdr3_nt: TGCGCCAGCAGCCTCGGACAGGGAGATGAAACACTGTTTTTT

v_call: TRBV19
j_call: TRBJ2-1
clone_size: NA
d_call: TRBD1
cdr3_aa: CASRTGTGTNKQFF
cdr3_nt: TGTGCCAGTAGAACCGGGACAGGGACCAATAAGCAGTTCTTC

v_call: TRBV5-5
j_call: TRBJ1-2
clone_size: NA
d_call: NA
cdr3_aa: CASSSLLNYGYTF
cdr3_nt: TGTGCCAGCAGCTCGCTCCTGAACTATGGCTACACCTTC

v_call: TRBV11-2
j_call: TRBJ2-1
clone_size: NA
d_call: NA
cdr3_aa: CASSNSPRGQFF
cdr3_nt: TGTGCCAGCAGTAACTCGCCTAGGGGGCAGTTCTTC

v_call: TRBV11-2
j_call: TRBJ2-2
clone_size: NA
d_call: NA
cdr3_aa: CASSLVRGARELLF
cdr3_nt: TGTGCCAGCAGCTTAGTCAGGGGGGCCCGGGAGCTGTTGTTT

v_call: TRBV11-2
j_call: TRBJ2-5
clone_size: NA
d_call: TRBD2
cdr3_aa: CASSLVLSGWEKETRYF
cdr3_nt: TGTGCCAGCAGCTTAGTTCTTAGCGGGTGGGAGAAAGAGACCCGGTACTTC

v_call: TRBV5-5
j_call: TRBJ2-1
clone_size: NA
d_call: NA
cdr3_aa: CASIIGRRTLFTYNEQFF
cdr3_nt: TGTGCCAGCATCATCGGGCGCAGAACCCTCTTCACCTACAATGAGCAATTCTTC

v_call: TRBV4-1
j_call: TRBJ2-4
clone_size: many
d_call: NA
cdr3_aa: CASSQQGADLAKNIQYF
cdr3_nt: TGCGCCAGCAGCCAACAAGGAGCGGATCTAGCCAAAAACATTCAGTACTTC

v_call: TRBV6-6
j_call: TRBJ1-1
clone_size: few
d_call: NA
cdr3_aa: CASSSGRGGDTEAFF
cdr3_nt: TGTGCCAGCAGTTCCGGGAGGGGGGGGGACACTGAAGCTTTCTTT

v_call: TRBV6-5
j_call: TRBJ2-3
clone_size: many
d_call: TRBD1
cdr3_aa: CASSYTGQVFTDTQYF
cdr3_nt: TGTGCCAGCAGTTATACGGGACAGGTTTTTACAGATACGCAGTATTTT

v_call: TRBV6-1
j_call: TRBJ1-5
clone_size: many
d_call: NA
cdr3_aa: CASSEPRTPQHF
cdr3_nt: TGTGCCAGCAGTGAACCCAGGACTCCCCAGCATTTT

v_call: TRBV4-1
j_call: TRBJ2-1
clone_size: few
d_call: TRBD2
cdr3_aa: CASSHETSGRGFF
cdr3_nt: TGCGCCAGCAGCCATGAGACTAGCGGGAGAGGGTTCTTC

v_call: TRBV11-2
j_call: TRBJ2-1
clone_size: NA
d_call: TRBD2
cdr3_aa: CVSNLEGTSRGLLDERFF
cdr3_nt: TGTGTCAGCAACTTAGAAGGGACTAGCAGAGGCCTTCTGGATGAGCGGTTCTTC

v_call: TRBV5-5
j_call: TRBJ2-1
clone_size: few
d_call: TRBD2
cdr3_aa: CASSPRPTVGLAGGDNEQFF
cdr3_nt: TGTGCCAGCAGCCCACGACCGACCGTCGGACTAGCGGGAGGGGACAATGAGCAGTTCTTC

v_call: TRBV29-1
j_call: TRBJ1-1
clone_size: once
d_call: NA
cdr3_aa: CSSQVSTEAFF
cdr3_nt: TGCAGCAGCCAAGTGAGCACTGAAGCTTTCTTT

v_call: TRBV4-1
j_call: TRBJ1-5
clone_size: NA
d_call: TRBD1
cdr3_aa: CASSQDGNRGGSQPQHF
cdr3_nt: TGCGCCAGCAGCCAAGATGGTAACAGGGGCGGCAGTCAGCCCCAGCATTTT

v_call: TRBV6-2/TRBV6-3
j_call: TRBJ1-2
clone_size: many
d_call: TRBD1
cdr3_aa: CASTPRTGGSNYGYTF
cdr3_nt: TGTGCCAGCACCCCTCGGACAGGGGGCAGTAACTATGGCTACACCTTC

v_call: TRBV19
j_call: TRBJ2-5
clone_size: few
d_call: TRBD1
cdr3_aa: CASSILKPGGGETQYF
cdr3_nt: TGTGCCAGTAGTATCCTTAAACCAGGGGGCGGGGAGACCCAGTACTTC

v_call: TRBV29-1
j_call: TRBJ2-7
clone_size: many
d_call: TRBD2
cdr3_aa: CSVAGLAGMIYEQYF
cdr3_nt: TGCAGCGTGGCGGGACTAGCGGGCATGATCTACGAGCAGTACTTC

v_call: TRBV6-1
j_call: TRBJ2-2
clone_size: NA
d_call: TRBD2
cdr3_aa: CAGSEGLAVGAGELFF
cdr3_nt: TGTGCCGGCAGTGAAGGTCTAGCGGTGGGGGCCGGGGAGCTGTTTTTT

v_call: TRBV6-2/TRBV6-3
j_call: TRBJ2-1
clone_size: NA
d_call: TRBD2
cdr3_aa: CASSRSGNEQSF
cdr3_nt: TGTGCCAGCAGCAGAAGCGGGAATGAGCAGTCCTTC

v_call: TRBV20-1
j_call: TRBJ2-3
clone_size: once
d_call: NA
cdr3_aa: CSAYGYSSTDTQYF
cdr3_nt: TGCAGTGCTTATGGTTATTCTAGCACAGATACGCAGTATTTT

v_call: TRBV11-2
j_call: TRBJ2-1
clone_size: NA
d_call: TRBD2
cdr3_aa: CAGSLGGLAGLETRFF
cdr3_nt: TGTGCCGGCAGCTTAGGAGGACTAGCGGGTTTGGAGACCCGGTTCTTC